This TCR beta chain was captured in a study of neurological immune-mediated disorders. Study-level information: The multiple sclerosis group of approximately 35 included roughly 30 relapsing-remitting and 3 secondary progressive patients.

The authors made cDNA by 5'RACE with 10-nucleotide random UMIs. Each CDR3 protein is one row after TCRdb ran MiXCR on the 5' RACE reads. The data show more than 75,000 distinct CDR3 sequences, around 4.7% seen once. The time point denotes: longitudinal time-point 3. It was from 2 million PBMCs stored at -80 C that the unsorted libraries were obtained. This clonotype came up many times. Its antigen is currently unknown. General study findings and limits: HTLV-1-associated myelopathy had the most TCR clonal expansion, while multiple sclerosis had the least, a level that fell below healthy controls.

Deletions cut 6 bases from V and 3 bases from J, with 14 bases between. This CDR3 has 14 residues. Germline CDR1 MNHEY, CDR2 SVGAGI. This sequence originates from a woman aged 55-69 years with multiple sclerosis. This chain connects TRBV6-5 to TRBJ1-1; D not certain. Sequenced sample: PBMCs. This CDR3 reads CASRKDVAHTEAFF. DNA for the CDR3: TGTGCCAGCAGGAAAGACGTAGCGCACACTGAAGCTTTCTTT.